The 20 T cell receptor beta chains given below trace back to one sample, sequenced in a study of cytomegalovirus exposure and HLA in healthy donors. Clones were sequenced by immunoSEQ multiplex PCR, and TCRdb holds only the in-frame ones, with some missing. This table holds about 130,000 clones, 88% found once. Material for sequencing was PBMCs. These receptors were obtained from a man aged 25 to 40 in good health and CMV-seronegative.

This clone was found once. The J gene is TRBJ2-7, the V gene TRBV30, with D perhaps TRBD2 (6 bases). CDR1 is GTSNPN and CDR2 is SVGIG in the germline V gene (reference sequence). CDR3 length equals 13 residues. The ends were cut back, 0 bases at V and 3 bases at J, with 9 bases in the middle. CDR3 in amino acids: CAWSVLGGYEQYF. The DNA for the CDR3 is TGTGCCTGGAGTGTACTCGGGGGCTACGAGCAGTACTTC.

The V call is TRBV6-6, the J call TRBJ2-7; tentative D call: TRBD2 (5 bases). The V gene's germline CDR1 is MNHNY and CDR2 SVGAGI (reference sequence). V was pared by 6 bases and J by 3 bases, with 21 bases between. The CDR3 is 16 amino acids. CDR3 in amino acids: CASRTRYGIHDYEQYF. The CDR3 DNA reads as TGTGCCAGCAGAACTAGATACGGAATTCATGACTACGAGCAGTACTTC.

This clone has only one observation. This chain joins TRBV21-1 and TRBJ1-5; TRBD1 was called by the table and not checked on the DNA. TRBV21-1 is a pseudogene locus. The CDR3 spans 16 residues. The CDR3 sequence is CASSKSRQASNQPQHF. The CDR3 coding sequence is TGTGCCAGCAGCAAAAGTAGGCAGGCTAGCAATCAGCCCCAGCATTTT.

The count of this clone is one. This chain links TRBV19 with TRBJ1-2; 7 bases align to TRBD1. Germline CDR1 LNHDA, CDR2 SQIVND (reference sequence). The CDR3 consists of 15 residues. Trimming took 3 bases from V and 2 from J; bases not matched to a gene: 6. CDR3 amino acids: CASSIPRDSNYGYTF. The CDR3 DNA reads as TGTGCCAGTAGTATCCCCCGGGACAGCAACTATGGCTACACCTTC.

This rearrangement joins TRBV7-8 to TRBJ1-2; 12 bases align to TRBD1. J was trimmed by 6 bases and V by 2 bases; bases with no gene match: 7. Germline lookup yields CDR1 SGHVS and CDR2 FQNEAQ. The CDR3 is 16 amino acids. CDR3 nucleotides: TGTGCCAGCAGCTTAATTGGGGACAGGGGGCAGGATGGCTACACCTTC. It specifies CASSLIGDRGQDGYTF.

The rearrangement joins TRBV6-5 to TRBJ1-4; possibly TRBD1 for D (5 bases). V lost 0 bases, J lost 5 bases, and 13 bases lay in between. The CDR3 extends over 16 amino acids. CDR1 MNHEY and CDR2 SVGAGI come from the germline V gene. The CDR3 sequence is CASSYSRDGRNEKLFF. Here the CDR3 DNA reads TGTGCCAGCAGTTACTCAAGGGACGGGAGGAATGAAAAACTGTTTTTT.

This chain uses TRBV4-1 with TRBJ2-5; D possibly corresponds to TRBD2 (5 bases). Trimming took 2 bases from V and 1 from J, leaving 11 bases between them. The CDR3 runs to 15 residues. CDR1 MGHRA and CDR2 YSYEKL come from the germline V gene. The CDR3 sequence is CASSQSNSAQETQYF. DNA for the CDR3: TGCGCCAGCAGCCAAAGTAATAGCGCCCAAGAGACCCAGTACTTC.

The chain employs TRBV27 and TRBJ2-1, with unresolved D. Germline V CDR1 and CDR2: MNHEY, SMNVEV (reference sequence). The CDR3 contains 15 residues. V was trimmed by 3 bases and J by 3 bases, leaving 12 bases between them. CDR3 amino acids: CASSLRLPHYNEQFF. CDR3 DNA sequence: TGTGCCAGCAGTTTGCGTTTACCCCACTACAATGAGCAGTTCTTC.

A single count supports this clone. The J gene is TRBJ2-1, the V gene TRBV5-4; 8 bases align to TRBD2. V shed 3 bases and J 9 bases; nucleotides not matched to a gene: 8. CDR1 is SGHNT and CDR2 is YYREEE in the germline V gene (reference sequence). The CDR3 extends over 14 amino acids. CDR3: CASSSGLVFGEQFF. CDR3 DNA: TGTGCCAGCAGCTCGGGACTAGTCTTCGGTGAGCAGTTCTTC.

The genes are TRBV4-3 and TRBJ1-2; 7 nucleotides align to TRBD1. After removal of 4 bases from V and 8 bases from J, the junction contained 13 bases not matched to a gene. Germline V CDR1 and CDR2: LGHNA, YSLEER. The CDR3 is 15 amino acids. The CDR3 coding sequence is TGCGCCAGCAGCCGGAACGTGAGGGACAGAGACGGCTACACCTTC. Residues: CASSRNVRDRDGYTF.

CDR3 region: CASSLMGAGANVLTF. The CDR3 DNA reads TGTGCCAGCAGCTTGATGGGCGCTGGGGCCAACGTCCTGACTTTC. The chain is built from TRBV7-9 and TRBJ2-6; D is unresolved. V was trimmed by 3 bases and J by 2 bases, leaving 8 bases between them. CDR1 and CDR2 from the germline V gene are SEHNR and FQNEAQ (reference sequence). The CDR3 is 15 amino acids.

The J gene is TRBJ2-2, the V gene TRBV2; 10 bases are a match to TRBD2. From germline, CDR1 is SNHLY and CDR2 FYNNEI. The CDR3 is 14 amino acids. The V and J ends lost 11 bases and 2 bases, in that order; junction bases with no gene match: 5. This chain's CDR3 is CAGSGRINTGELFF. CDR3 sequence (DNA): TGTGCCGGTAGCGGGAGGATAAACACCGGGGAGCTGTTTTTT.

This clone came up a few times. The rearrangement joins TRBV11-2 to TRBJ2-1; D possibly corresponds to TRBD2 (6 bases). This CDR3 contains 14 residues. V was shortened by 4 bases and J by 10 bases, with 17 bases between the two germline ends. Germline V gives CDR1 SGHAT, CDR2 FQNNGV. The CDR3, as DNA: TGTGCCAGCAGCTCTGCGGCGGGGAGCCGGGAGCAGTTCTTC. Translated: CASSSAAGSREQFF.

V and J are TRBV7-3 and TRBJ2-2, with 7 bases that match TRBD1. Looked up from germline, CDR1 is SGHTA and CDR2 is FQGTGA. Unmatched junction bases numbered 11, after V lost 5 bases and J lost 11 bases. The CDR3 loop spans 14 amino acids. CDR3 amino acids: CASSPKGAAGELFF. Here the CDR3 DNA reads TGTGCCAGCAGCCCAAAGGGGGCCGCAGGAGAGCTGTTTTTT.

This chain connects TRBV4-2 to TRBJ2-1, with 9 positions matching TRBD2. The germline V gene encodes CDR1 LGHNA and CDR2 YNFKEQ. The CDR3 runs to 15 residues. The ends lost 4 bases at V and 7 bases at J; junction bases unmatched: 8. The CDR3 DNA is TGTGCCAGCAGCCTTAGCGGGAGCTCTGGTAATGAGCAGTTCTTC. This codes for CASSLSGSSGNEQFF.

The rearrangement links TRBV27 to TRBJ2-4; possibly TRBD2 for D (6 bases). CDR3 length equals 15 residues. Germline V CDR1 and CDR2: MNHEY, SMNVEV (reference sequence). Trimming left V 4 bases short and J 1 base short, with 11 bases between. DNA for the CDR3: TGTGCCAGCAGTTCCGGGGGTATTGCCAAAAACATTCAGTACTTC. This sequence encodes CASSSGGIAKNIQYF.

The chain combines TRBV7-2 with TRBJ1-1; 11 bases line up with TRBD1. The CDR3 contains 16 residues. The germline V gene encodes CDR1 SGHTA and CDR2 FQGNSA. V lost 4 bases to trimming and J lost 1 base; unmatched junction nucleotides: 5. In DNA, the CDR3 is TGTGCCAGCAGCTACGGACAGGGGGCCCCGAACACTGAAGCTTTCTTT. Its translation: CASSYGQGAPNTEAFF. The full variable domain, in which reference TRBV7-2 and TRBJ1-1 provide the parts outside the CDR3, is GAGVSQSPSNKVTEKGKDVELRCDPISGHTALYWYRQSLGQGLEFLIYFQGNSAPDKSGLPSDRFSAERTGGSVSTLTIQRTQQEDSAVYLCASSYGQGAPNTEAFFGQGTRLTVV.

The chain combines TRBV30 with TRBJ2-5, with 9 bases that match TRBD1. Germline V gene data show CDR1 as GTSNPN and CDR2 as SVGIG (reference sequence). The CDR3 length is 14 residues. The trim removed 8 bases at V and 4 bases at J, leaving 11 bases unmatched. CDR3 nucleotide sequence: TGTGCCCTGAAGAAGGACAGGGGATTAGAGACCCAGTACTTC. Its protein is CALKKDRGLETQYF. Variable domain in full (rest from reference TRBV30 and TRBJ2-5): SQTIHQWPATLVQPVGSPLSLECTVEGTSNPNLYWYRQAAGRGLQLLFYSVGIGQISSEVPQNLSASRPQDRQFILSSKKLLLSDSGFYLCALKKDRGLETQYFGPGTRLLVL.

The chain couples TRBV4-1 to TRBJ1-1; no reliable D call. The CDR3 length is 13 residues. The germline V gene has CDR1 MGHRA and CDR2 YSYEKL. The ends were cut back, 1 base at V and 4 bases at J, with 7 bases in the middle. The CDR3 loop reads CASSQVSFTEAFF. CDR3 in DNA: TGCGCCAGCAGCCAAGTAAGCTTCACTGAAGCTTTCTTT.

Turning to this clone: One junction end does not reproduce the germline sequence, and a read error may be involved. CDR3 region: CASSPRTGGNVLTF. In DNA, the CDR3 is TGTGCCAGCAGCCCACGGACAGGGGGCAACGTCCTGACTTTC. The rearrangement joins TRBV6-5 to TRBJ2-6, with 10 positions matching TRBD1. CDR3 length: 14 residues. Germline loops: CDR1 MNHEY, CDR2 SVGAGI.